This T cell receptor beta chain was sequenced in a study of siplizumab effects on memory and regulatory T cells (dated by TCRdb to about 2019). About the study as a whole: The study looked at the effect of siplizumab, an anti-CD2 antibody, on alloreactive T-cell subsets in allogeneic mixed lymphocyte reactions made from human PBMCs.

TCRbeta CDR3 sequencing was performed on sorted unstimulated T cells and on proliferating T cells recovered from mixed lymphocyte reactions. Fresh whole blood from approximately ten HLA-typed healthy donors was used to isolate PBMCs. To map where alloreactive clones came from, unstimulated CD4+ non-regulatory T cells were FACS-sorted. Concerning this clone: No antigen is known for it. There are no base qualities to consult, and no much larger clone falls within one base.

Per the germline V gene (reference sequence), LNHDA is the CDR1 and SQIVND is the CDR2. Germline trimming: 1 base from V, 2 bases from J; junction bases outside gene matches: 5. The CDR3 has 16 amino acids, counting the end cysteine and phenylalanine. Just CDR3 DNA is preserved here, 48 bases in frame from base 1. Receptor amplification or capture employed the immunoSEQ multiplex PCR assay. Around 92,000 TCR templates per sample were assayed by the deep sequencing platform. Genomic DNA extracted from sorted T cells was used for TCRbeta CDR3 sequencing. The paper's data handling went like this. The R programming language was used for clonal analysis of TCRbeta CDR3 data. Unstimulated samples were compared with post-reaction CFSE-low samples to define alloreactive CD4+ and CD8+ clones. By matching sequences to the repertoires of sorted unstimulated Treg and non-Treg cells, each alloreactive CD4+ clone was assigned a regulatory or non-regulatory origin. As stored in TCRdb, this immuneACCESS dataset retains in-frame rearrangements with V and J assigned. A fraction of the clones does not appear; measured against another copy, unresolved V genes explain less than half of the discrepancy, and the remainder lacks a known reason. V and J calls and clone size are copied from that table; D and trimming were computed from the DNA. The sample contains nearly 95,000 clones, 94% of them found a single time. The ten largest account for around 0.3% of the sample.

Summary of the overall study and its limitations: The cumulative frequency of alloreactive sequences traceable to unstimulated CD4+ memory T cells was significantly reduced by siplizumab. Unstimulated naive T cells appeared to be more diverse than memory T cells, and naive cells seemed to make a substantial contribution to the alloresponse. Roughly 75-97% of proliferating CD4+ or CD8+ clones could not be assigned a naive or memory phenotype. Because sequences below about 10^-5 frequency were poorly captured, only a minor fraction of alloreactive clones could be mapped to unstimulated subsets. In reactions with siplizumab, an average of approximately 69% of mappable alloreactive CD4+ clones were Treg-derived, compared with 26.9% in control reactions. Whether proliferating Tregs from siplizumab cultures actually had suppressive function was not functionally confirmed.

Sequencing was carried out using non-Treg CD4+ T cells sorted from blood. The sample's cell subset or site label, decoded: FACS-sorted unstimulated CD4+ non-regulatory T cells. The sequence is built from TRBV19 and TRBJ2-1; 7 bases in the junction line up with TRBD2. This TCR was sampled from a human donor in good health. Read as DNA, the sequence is TGTGCCAGTAGTATAGGGCCAGCGGGGCCCTACAATGAGCAGTTCTTC. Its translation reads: CASSIGPAGPYNEQFF.